This entry features one TCR beta chain sequence. Generated by immunoSEQ multiplex PCR, the TCRdb table keeps only in-frame clones and is missing some. The sample includes some 330,000 clones, 90% of them seen just once. This sample was included in a study of Ad26.COV2.S vaccination and SARS-CoV-2 variants. Study context: Dosing was one shot or two shots 56 days apart.

In germline, CDR1 is MRHNA, CDR2 SNTAGT. V lost 0 bases and J lost 9, with 3 bases in between. The CDR3 spans 12 residues. Treatment given: some 19 received Ad26.COV2.S at low or high dose, single or two shots; several received placebo; per-sample allocation not given. Day 63 after the first vaccine or placebo injection was the time point for sampling. The chain recombines TRBV6-4 with TRBJ1-6; D gene ambiguous. The sequenced sample was peripheral blood, obtained in a trial of Ad26.COV2.S vaccine versus placebo. The TCR was taken from a person aged 18-65 years who received the Ad26.COV2.S COVID-19 vaccine or a placebo. The CDR3 loop reads CASSDSGSPLHF. In DNA, the CDR3 is TGTGCCAGCAGTGACTCGGGTTCACCCCTCCACTTT.